This T cell receptor beta chain was profiled in a study of T cell repertoires in cytomegalovirus infection (dated by TCRdb to the late 2010s). In terms of the full investigation: Because public TCR beta signatures pointed to carriage of CMV infection together with the matching HLA type, the HLA type of each donor mattered for the analysis.

CDR1 and CDR2 (DFQATT, SNEGSKA) derive from the germline V gene (reference sequence). The CDR3 numbers 16 residues from cysteine through phenylalanine. Just CDR3 DNA is preserved here, 48 bases in frame from base 1. Trimming removed 3 bases from V and 1 base from J, leaving 13 bases between the germline ends. Study-wide findings and limitations: In the ex vivo response, HLA-C-restricted CMV-specific TCR beta clonotypes were dominant, and in two of eight donors the single most frequent clonotype came from this HLA-C-restricted group. Cumulative frequency of public TCR beta family members discriminated carriers of CMV infection plus the relevant HLA type in this cohort and an independent approximately 350-donor cohort.

The reads were generated on an Illumina HiSeq 1500. The public reads were run again by TCRdb, first through fastp at Q25 and then through MiXCR, and only productive beta chains were kept. Each entry is one CDR3 protein sequence, shown with its most common DNA and genes. In this sample the table shows 680,000 or so distinct CDR3 sequences, roughly a third of which occur a single time. Roughly 2.8% of the sample belongs to the ten largest clones. This clonotype was picked up a small number of times. There is no known antigen for this receptor. Qualities for individual bases were not recorded, and no much larger clone is one base off.

This TCR was recovered from a human donor in good health (CMV status not recorded). Some clones in this sample may be carry-over from other donors' samples. What was sequenced was PBMCs. The rearranged chain carries TRBV20-1 and TRBJ1-6, with TRBD1 perhaps the D gene, on 6 matching bases. The CDR3 region has the sequence CSARTGARSYNSPLHF. The DNA is as follows: TGCAGTGCTAGGACGGGGGCGAGGTCCTATAATTCACCCCTCCACTTT.